This T cell receptor (beta chain) appears in the sequencing data of a study of T cells expressing NK-cell markers. The CDR3 is 16 amino acids. Germline V lookup: CDR1 MGHDK, CDR2 SYGVNS. In generating TCR beta cDNA, 5'RACE template switching with UMIs was used. TCRdb re-called the 5' RACE reads; one entry per CDR3 protein, DNA not given. The table for this sample gives approximately 550,000 distinct CDR3 sequences. The sequence derives from a man aged 18-30 years in good health. The chain couples TRBV25-1 to TRBJ2-5; TCRdb's D call of TRBD2 is untestable without DNA. Material: blood T cells: a sorted CD56 or NKG2C T cell subset, CD4+ or CD8+ T cells, or bulk PBMC T cells (not recorded which). The CDR3 protein is CASSGQGLAGAETQYF.